This note documents a single T cell receptor beta chain sequence. This entry belongs to a study of blood T cell repertoires in COVID-19. Germline V gene lookup returns CDR1 KGHSH and CDR2 LQKENI. The CDR3 totals 15 residues. V shed 5 bases and J shed 3 bases, with 16 bases lying between them. Measured with immunoSEQ multiplex PCR; TCRdb has only the in-frame clones, and not every one. The sample records over 80,000 clones, 87% being singletons. The receptor's source is a human donor in a cohort sampled during active COVID-19. The V and J genes are TRBV18 and TRBJ2-5, with D tentatively TRBD2 (7 bases). The sample taken for sequencing was peripheral blood. The CDR3 sequence is CASSALGGLKETQYF. As DNA, the CDR3 is TGTGCCAGCTCAGCCCTGGGGGGGCTCAAAGAGACCCAGTACTTC.